This is a list of T cell receptor beta chains from one sample in a study of T cells after yellow fever vaccination. TCRdb redid the calling of the 5' RACE reads with MiXCR, one entry per CDR3 protein. The sample holds 300,000 to 400,000 distinct CDR3 sequences, about 10% seen once. The sample here was CD4+ T cells sorted from PBMCs, taken 45 days after the yellow fever booster vaccination. These receptors all come from a young man who received the YFV17D yellow fever vaccine. Both conserved end residues are trimmed from each CDR3.

>TRBV20-1|14
SAGTTLSSYNSPLH
>TRBV20-1|14
SARDQGVGVTGELF
>TRBV5-1|13
ASSLVGTGEETQY
>TRBV20-1|12
SAREGGRKETQY
>TRBV12-3/TRBV12-4|11
ASSSPPGEKLF
>TRBV3-1|13
ASSQDAGGAPEQF
>TRBV18|11
ASSWDQRETQY
>TRBV12-3/TRBV12-4|11
ASSPTSVETQY
>TRBV18|13
ASSLEQGSNQPQH
>TRBV20-1|12
SPTSGDRIYGYT
>TRBV7-9|10
ASSLEREKLF
>TRBV10-1|12
ASSIGQGADTQY
>TRBV5-1|14
ASSLGVGGSTDTQY
>TRBV14|11
ASSPRTDSEAF
>TRBV4-3|13
ASSQDYGGGTEAF
>TRBV29-1|12
SVDDSGQGYGYT
>TRBV10-3|10
ATRQGGQPQH
>TRBV20-1|13
SARNRVKLTDTQY
>TRBV6-5|11
ASSYFDNSPLH
>TRBV7-3|12
ASSRGGAFDEQF
>TRBV6-5|13
ASTLGRTGAVEQF
>TRBV20-1|12
SAPMRAGLYGYT
>TRBV5-4|12
ASSAEFQNTEAF
>TRBV6-2/TRBV6-3|13
ASARTGPATDTQY
>TRBV5-4|14
ASSRSRGNMNTEAF
>TRBV4-1|15
ASSQDRTTGVESPLH
>TRBV7-9|15
ASSLGLAGRVTDTQY
>TRBV7-9|11
ASSFEGSTEAF
>TRBV9|14
ASSVAAGALTGELF
>TRBV5-1|12
ASSLEQRFYGYT
>TRBV9|12
ASSPTGSSDIQY
>TRBV24-1|12
ATSDPKAGNTIY
>TRBV4-1|13
ASSQMFGRQETQY
>TRBV18|12
ASSPGQGEYGYT
>TRBV7-3|18
ASSLTFSPQPDTSTDTQY
>TRBV4-2|13
ASSPQEPGAGELF
>TRBV5-4|13
ASSRQGAVGTEAF
>TRBV7-3|11
ASSQQGGNEQF
>TRBV4-1|15
ASSQSLRGRGGNTIY
>TRBV7-2|13
ASSSVRGSYNEQF
>TRBV7-2|11
ASSLEAWETQY
>TRBV20-1|11
SAVGTDQETQY
>TRBV20-1|12
SARDRPRDEKLF
>TRBV10-3|11
AIRGALNYGYT
>TRBV6-1|14
ASRPTGYRPPHEQY
>TRBV24-1|13
ATSPGTGQTGELF
>TRBV6-1|11
ASSHPVVDGYT
>TRBV10-3|11
ASRDGSRYEQY
>TRBV27|11
ASSRTVTYEQY
>TRBV9|12
ASSVTSMNTEAF
>TRBV11-2|12
ASSLALGAGTQY
>TRBV7-9|10
ASTRVNYGYT
>TRBV10-3|11
AAHSSYNSPLH
>TRBV19|11
ASSIGANTEAF